This TCR beta chain is drawn from a study of blood T cell repertoires in COVID-19. Clones were read by immunoSEQ multiplex PCR, and TCRdb kept only the in-frame ones, dropping some. Of over 150,000 clones in the sample, 84% are singletons; the top ten hold around 3.5%. Donors in Cohort 3 counted as recovered after two negative PCRs, clearance, or symptom resolution. The CDR3 loop spans 14 amino acids. Germline trimming cut 10 bases from V and 2 bases from J; bases unmatched to any gene: 9. In germline, CDR1 is MNHEY, CDR2 SVGAGI. The sample consisted of PBMCs or T cells enriched from blood (not recorded which). This receptor was obtained from a woman in her 30s who had recovered from COVID-19. The chain carries TRBV6-5 and TRBJ2-3, with TRBD2 matching 7 bases. Here the CDR3 reads CATVRLANTDTQYF. The CDR3 DNA follows: TGTGCCACCGTGAGACTAGCCAACACAGATACGCAGTATTTT.